This T cell receptor (beta chain) was recovered during a study of cytomegalovirus exposure and HLA in healthy donors. Overall study findings and caveats: When presence/absence was analysed, sequencing depth was taken to be roughly uniform across donors. A later analysis linked a missense variant in DCLRE1C to the trimming of TCR beta V and J genes. Altogether, some 170 TCR beta chains were recorded as cytomegalovirus-associated.

On this clone itself: Its target is not known. One junction end does not reproduce the germline sequence, and a read error may be involved.

Amplification used 60 Vbeta primers and 13 Jbeta primers. Clones were read by immunoSEQ multiplex PCR, and TCRdb kept only the in-frame ones, dropping some. This repertoire includes some 48,000 clones. The CDR3 extends over 14 amino acids. CDR1 and CDR2 (germline): SGDLS, YYNGEE. This receptor was obtained from a man aged 35 to 55 in good health and CMV-seropositive. The V and J genes are TRBV9 and TRBJ1-1; D not certain. Sequencing used PBMCs. The DNA of the CDR3 is TGTGCCAGCAGCCCGGGGAGGGCGAACTCTGAAGCTTTCTTT. This sequence encodes CASSPGRANSEAFF.